Many counts were recorded for the clone carrying this T cell receptor (beta chain). Its antigen is currently unknown. The CDR3 runs 15 residues. Germline values: CDR1 MNHNY, CDR2 SVGAGI (reference sequence). V was pared by 8 bases and J by 0 bases, with 14 bases between. Using a J-beta primer mix together with a sample-barcoded 5' primer, a second PCR was run for roughly 6 to 12 cycles. TCRdb independently ran MiXCR on the 5' RACE reads; one entry per CDR3 protein. The sample holds under 2 million distinct CDR3 sequences, 34% seen once. This sample is part of a study of blood T cells in healthy people across ages. General study findings and limits: Across samples, TCR beta diversity tracked strongly with naive T cell percentage.

The sequencing input was blood. This sequence joins TRBV6-6 and TRBJ1-5, with D uncertain. The receptor's source is a woman aged 25 to 39 in good health. The CDR3 spells CASCSQTVSNQPQHF. Written as DNA, the CDR3 is TGTGCCAGCTGTTCCCAGACGGTTAGCAATCAGCCCCAGCATTTT.